What follows describes a single T cell receptor (beta chain). The V end lost 9 bases, the J end lost 1 base, and 12 bases lay between the germline ends. Germline CDR1 LNHDA, CDR2 SQIVND (reference sequence). The CDR3 contains 13 residues. These data belong to a study of blood T cell repertoires in COVID-19. In the study overall: The United States, Italy and Spain provided the acute and convalescent COVID-19 samples. The analysed material was cDNA or gDNA that came from T cells, B-cell-depleted T cells, or PBMCs.

Generated by immunoSEQ multiplex PCR, the TCRdb table keeps only in-frame clones and is missing some. Among around 16,000 clones listed, roughly 80% were seen once. The chain joins TRBV19 to TRBJ1-1; a weak D match, TRBD1 (6 bases). This TCR came from a man older than 75 with active or convalescent COVID-19. The material sequenced was peripheral blood. CDR3 loop: CASIGQPNTEAFF. The DNA of the CDR3 is TGTGCCAGCATAGGACAGCCGAACACTGAAGCTTTCTTT.